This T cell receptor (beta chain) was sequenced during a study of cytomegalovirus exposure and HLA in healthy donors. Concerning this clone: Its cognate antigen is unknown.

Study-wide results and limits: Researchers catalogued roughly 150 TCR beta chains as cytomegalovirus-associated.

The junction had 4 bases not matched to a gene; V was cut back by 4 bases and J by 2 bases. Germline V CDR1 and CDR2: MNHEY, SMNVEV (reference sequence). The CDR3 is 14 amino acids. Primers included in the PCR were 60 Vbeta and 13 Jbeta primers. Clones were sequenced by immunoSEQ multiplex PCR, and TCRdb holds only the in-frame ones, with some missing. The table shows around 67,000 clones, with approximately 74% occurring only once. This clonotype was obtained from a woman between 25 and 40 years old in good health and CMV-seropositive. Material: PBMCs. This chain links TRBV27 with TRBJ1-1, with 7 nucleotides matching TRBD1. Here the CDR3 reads CASSWGTANTEAFF. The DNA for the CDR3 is TGTGCCAGCAGTTGGGGGACAGCTAACACTGAAGCTTTCTTT.